The 4 T cell receptor beta chains in this list originate from one sample, sequenced in a study of CD8 T cells in ankylosing spondylitis. Broader study findings: Apparently characteristic of ankylosing spondylitis blood was a TCR beta motif (roughly eight highly homologous variants).

One entry per CDR3 protein results from TCRdb running MiXCR on the 5' RACE reads. The sample contains 200,000 to 250,000 distinct CDR3 sequences, around 18% of which appear only once. For these TCRs, the target antigens are not known. The sequenced sample consisted of blood, either unsorted or a sorted T cell fraction (not recorded which). Receptor source: a male donor with ankylosing spondylitis.

This clonotype occurred a few times. The chain carries TRBV27 and TRBJ2-7, with a possible D match to TRBD1 (5 bases). The CDR3 has 14 residues. Germline CDR1 is MNHEY and CDR2 is SMNVEV (reference sequence). Trimming left V 2 bases short and J 3 bases short, with 11 bases between. The CDR3 DNA reads as TGTGCCAGCAGTTTAGCAGGGCACTACTACGAGCAGTACTTC. It specifies CASSLAGHYYEQYF.

The gene calls are TRBV9 and TRBJ1-5; no definite D call. CDR3 length: 15 amino acids. Trimming pared 0 bases from V and 0 bases from J, leaving 7 bases between. Germline values: CDR1 SGDLS, CDR2 YYNGEE. For the CDR3, the DNA is TGTGCCAGCAGCGTAGCTGGGCTTAGCAATCAGCCCCAGCATTTT. Amino acid sequence: CASSVAGLSNQPQHF.

This rearrangement joins TRBV20-1 to TRBJ2-7, with D tentatively TRBD2 (6 bases). V gave up 5 bases and J gave up 6 bases, with 14 bases separating them. The CDR3 consists of 12 residues. The germline CDR1 and CDR2 sequences are DFQATT and SNEGSKA (reference sequence). The CDR3 is CSADPLALEQYF. In DNA form, the CDR3 reads TGCAGTGCTGACCCCCTAGCGCTCGAGCAGTACTTC.

This clonotype was seen at least ten times. This rearrangement joins TRBV2 to TRBJ1-2; D unresolved. Germline CDR1 and CDR2: SNHLY and FYNNEI. V shed 4 bases and J shed 2 bases, with 11 bases lying between them. This CDR3 is built from 14 residues. This CDR3 reads CASSGAYLNYGYTF. CDR3 bases: TGTGCCAGCAGTGGGGCTTACTTAAACTATGGCTACACCTTC.